This passage covers 24 T cell receptor beta chains from one sample sequenced in a study of blood T cell repertoires in COVID-19 (dated by TCRdb to 2019 to 2021). Receptor amplification or capture employed the immunoSEQ multiplex PCR assay. This immuneACCESS table, as held by TCRdb, lists in-frame sequences with V and J called but not all clones. Of the missing ones, under half trace to an unresolved V gene in checked studies; the others have no known cause. The sample includes fewer than 400,000 clones, with around nine tenths observed a single time. The ten largest clones take up 3% of the sample. The sequenced sample was peripheral blood. The receptors were sampled from a human donor in a cohort sampled during active COVID-19.

The V and J genes are TRBV30 and TRBJ1-3; D might be TRBD1 (6 bases). Germline V CDR1 and CDR2: GTSNPN, SVGIG (reference sequence). Trimming took 1 base from V and 6 from J, leaving 13 bases between them. The CDR3 has 14 amino acids. The CDR3, as DNA: TGTGCCTGGAGTGCCGACAGGACCACAAACACCATATATTTT. Amino acids: CAWSADRTTNTIYF.

This rearrangement joins TRBV7-3 to TRBJ2-2; D is possibly TRBD2 (5 bases). With 4 bases removed from V and 3 bases from J, the gap between germline ends came to 15 bases. The CDR3 is 16 residues long. Germline CDR1 SGHTA, CDR2 FQGTGA. The CDR3 bases are TGTGCCAGCAGCTCACGAGGGCCGGGCTACACCGGGGAGCTGTTTTTT. This sequence encodes CASSSRGPGYTGELFF.

This clone was detected only once. The chain links TRBV13 to TRBJ1-1, with no clear D. The germline V gene has CDR1 PRHDT and CDR2 FYEKMQ (reference sequence). The CDR3 length is 16 residues. V was pared by 5 bases and J by 0 bases, with 16 bases between. The CDR3 here is CASSPAGTEVNTEAFF. The CDR3 nucleotides are TGTGCCAGCAGCCCCGCGGGAACAGAGGTGAACACTGAAGCTTTCTTT.

The chain joins TRBV30 to TRBJ1-1; the D is unclear. CDR1 and CDR2 (germline): GTSNPN, SVGIG (reference sequence). The V gene lost 2 bases and the J gene lost 4 bases, with 11 bases spanning the gap. The CDR3 extends over 13 amino acids. This CDR3 is CAWSRTGSTEAFF. The DNA for the CDR3 is TGTGCCTGGAGTCGGACGGGGAGCACTGAAGCTTTCTTT. Together with reference TRBV30 and TRBJ1-1, the CDR3 gives the full variable domain: SQTIHQWPATLVQPVGSPLSLECTVEGTSNPNLYWYRQAAGRGLQLLFYSVGIGQISSEVPQNLSASRPQDRQFILSSKKLLLSDSGFYLCAWSRTGSTEAFFGQGTRLTVV.

The chain uses TRBV7-2 and TRBJ1-1; D ambiguous. The CDR3 spans 14 residues. CDR1 SGHTA and CDR2 FQGNSA come from the germline V gene. The V gene lost 4 bases and the J gene lost 3 bases, with 12 bases spanning the gap. The CDR3 nucleotides are TGTGCCAGCAGCTCCGGGATATTGGACACTGAAGCTTTCTTT. The encoded protein is CASSSGILDTEAFF.

The chain links TRBV2 to TRBJ2-7; the D gene is possibly TRBD1 (5 bases). The CDR3 length is 13 residues. V was trimmed by 7 bases and J by 6 bases, leaving 16 bases between them. Per germline, CDR1 SNHLY and CDR2 FYNNEI. CDR3 in DNA: TGTGCCAGCAACATTCGACAGTCTCGCGAGCAGTACTTC. This sequence encodes CASNIRQSREQYF.

This rearrangement joins TRBV23-1 to TRBJ2-5; weak D call: TRBD2 (6 bases). TRBV23-1 qualifies as an ORF whose function is uncertain. Trimming pared 4 bases from V and 2 bases from J, leaving 14 bases between. CDR3 length equals 15 residues. CDR3 sequence (DNA): TGCGCCAGCAGTCCGCGGGACTGGCCTCAAGAGACCCAGTACTTC. This sequence encodes CASSPRDWPQETQYF.

The CDR3 DNA is TGTGCCAGCAGTGAATCCAGGGGGCTTTCCGAGCAGTACTTC. Encoded protein: CASSESRGLSEQYF. The chain joins TRBV2 to TRBJ2-7; 8 bases line up with TRBD1. The CDR3 covers 14 residues. After removal of 2 bases from V and 6 bases from J, the junction contained 6 bases not matched to a gene. The germline CDR1 and CDR2 sequences are SNHLY and FYNNEI.

The chain uses TRBV19 and TRBJ2-2; D possibly corresponds to TRBD1 (6 bases). The germline V gene has CDR1 LNHDA and CDR2 SQIVND (reference sequence). Between the trimmed V and J ends, which lost 1 base and 5 bases, there was a span of 8 bases. The CDR3 covers 14 residues. CDR3 sequence reads: CASSIARGTGELFF. CDR3 coding DNA: TGTGCCAGTAGTATAGCCAGGGGAACCGGGGAGCTGTTTTTT.

V is TRBV10-3 and J is TRBJ2-1, with 9 bases aligning to TRBD2. There are 16 residues in the CDR3. Trimming took 4 bases from V and 6 from J; bases not matched to a gene: 10. The V gene's germline CDR1 is ENHRY and CDR2 SYGVKD. The CDR3 sequence is CAISGSAAGGTNEQFF. The DNA of the CDR3 is TGTGCCATCAGTGGTTCGGCCGCGGGAGGGACCAATGAGCAGTTCTTC.

The chain uses TRBV7-2 and TRBJ2-7; tentatively, D is TRBD2 (6 bases). Germline values: CDR1 SGHTA, CDR2 FQGNSA. The CDR3 sequence is 12 residues long. Trimming removed 5 bases from V and 9 bases from J, with 14 bases in between. CDR3 sequence (DNA): TGTGCCAGCAGCAGTGGGCCCGGGAGGCAGTACTTC. Translation gives CASSSGPGRQYF.

The rearrangement joins TRBV7-2 to TRBJ1-5; 8 bases line up with TRBD1. This CDR3 region has 17 residues. From germline, CDR1 is SGHTA and CDR2 FQGNSA. J was trimmed by 6 bases and V by 3 bases; bases with no gene match: 13. The CDR3 DNA reads as TGTGCCAGCAGCTTTGGACCCGCGGACAGGGCGGGTCAGCCCCAGCATTTT. Translation: CASSFGPADRAGQPQHF.

The chain couples TRBV19 to TRBJ2-5; no firm D call. With 3 bases removed from V and 5 bases from J, the gap between germline ends came to 10 bases. Germline lookup yields CDR1 LNHDA and CDR2 SQIVND (reference sequence). The CDR3 totals 13 residues. The CDR3 DNA is TGTGCCAGTAGTATCTCCGAACGGGAGACCCAGTACTTC. Protein sequence: CASSISERETQYF. The full variable domain, with the rest looked up from reference TRBV19 and TRBJ2-5, is DGGITQSPKYLFRKEGQNVTLSCEQNLNHDAMYWYRQDPGQGLRLIYYSQIVNDFQKGDIAEGYSVSREKKESFPLTVTSAQKNPTAFYLCASSISERETQYFGPGTRLLVL.

The chain carries TRBV28 and TRBJ1-5; TRBD1 aligns across 8 bases. CDR1 is MDHEN, CDR2 SYDVKM, per germline. The V segment lost 8 bases and the J segment 7 bases; nucleotides outside the gene matches: 13. This CDR3 has 15 residues. CDR3 amino acids: CASYPRNRGWQPQHF. The CDR3 DNA reads as TGTGCCAGCTACCCTAGAAACAGGGGGTGGCAGCCCCAGCATTTT.

For this clone: Other nucleotide sequences in the sample specify the same CDR3. The chain carries TRBV9 and TRBJ2-1, with 12 positions matching TRBD2. With 2 bases clipped from V and 4 bases from J, the junction kept 1 base outside the gene matches. Germline V gene sequence: CDR1 SGDLS, CDR2 YYNGEE. The CDR3 spans 15 residues. CDR3 nucleotides: TGTGCCAGCAGCGTCGGACTAGCGGGATACAATGAGCAGTTCTTC. Its translation is CASSVGLAGYNEQFF.

The rearrangement joins TRBV6-1 to TRBJ1-1, with D possibly matching TRBD1 (6 bases). Germline lookup yields CDR1 MNHNS and CDR2 SASEGT. The ends were cut back, 3 bases at V and 6 bases at J, with 11 bases in the middle. The CDR3 totals 13 residues. CDR3 residues: CASSDRGTSEAFF. The CDR3 DNA sequence: TGTGCCAGCAGTGACAGGGGAACTTCTGAAGCTTTCTTT.

The rearrangement uses TRBV11-2 and TRBJ1-3; TRBD1 is a possible D gene (5 bases). V was trimmed by 0 bases and J by 0 bases, leaving 9 bases between them. From germline, CDR1 is SGHAT and CDR2 FQNNGV. The CDR3 runs to 16 residues. CDR3 sequence reads: CASSLEGVNSGNTIYF. The CDR3 region has the DNA TGTGCCAGCAGCTTAGAAGGGGTTAACTCTGGAAACACCATATATTTT.

The rearrangement joins TRBV5-8 to TRBJ1-1; D perhaps matches TRBD1 (5 bases). There are 17 residues in the CDR3. From germline, CDR1 is SGHTS and CDR2 YDEGEE. The V gene lost 2 bases and the J gene lost 4 bases, with 21 bases spanning the gap. CDR3 protein: CASSFFSGPGSSTEAFF. DNA for the CDR3: TGTGCCAGCAGCTTTTTTTCCGGTCCAGGGTCCTCCACTGAAGCTTTCTTT.

The CDR3 nucleotides read TGTGCCAGCAGCGTGACGGCAGGGGGAAATGAAAAACTGTTTTTT. Translation gives CASSVTAGGNEKLFF. The genes are TRBV7-9 and TRBJ1-4; TRBD1 agrees at 7 bases. Germline-derived CDR1 and CDR2 are SEHNR and FQNEAQ (reference sequence). The CDR3 is made up of 15 amino acids. Germline trimming cut 5 bases from V and 5 bases from J; bases unmatched to any gene: 8.

This clone was counted once. The chain couples TRBV28 to TRBJ2-1; 8 nucleotides match TRBD2. From germline, CDR1 is MDHEN and CDR2 SYDVKM. V shed 6 bases, J shed 4 bases, and the junction held 8 bases outside the gene matches. The CDR3 contains 15 residues. In nucleotides, the CDR3 is TGTGCCAGCAGGACTAGCGAATATTATTACAATGAGCAGTTCTTC. Its protein product is CASRTSEYYYNEQFF.

V usage is TRBV5-1 and J usage is TRBJ2-3, with 8 bases matching TRBD1. This CDR3 has 15 residues. Germline trimming cut 3 bases from V and 8 bases from J; bases unmatched to any gene: 11. Germline V lookup: CDR1 SGHRS, CDR2 YFSETQ. CDR3 bases: TGCGCCAGCAGCTCGGACAGGGTAGGTCGAGGTACGCAGTATTTT. Its translation is CASSSDRVGRGTQYF.

V and J are TRBV6-5 and TRBJ2-5, with D possibly matching TRBD1 (6 bases). CDR3 length: 13 residues. The germline V and J ends were trimmed by 5 bases and 3 bases, with 10 bases remaining between them. Germline assignment: CDR1 MNHEY and CDR2 SVGAGI. Here the CDR3 reads CASSLQGKETQYF. Here the CDR3 DNA reads TGTGCCAGCAGTCTACAGGGTAAAGAGACCCAGTACTTC.

The chain is built from TRBV7-9 and TRBJ1-5; 7 bases map to TRBD1. In germline, CDR1 is SEHNR, CDR2 FQNEAQ (reference sequence). The ends lost 5 bases at V and 0 bases at J; junction bases unmatched: 7. This CDR3 is 16 amino acids long. The CDR3 spells CASSLGQVDSNQPQHF. The CDR3 DNA sequence: TGTGCCAGCAGCCTAGGACAGGTTGATAGCAATCAGCCCCAGCATTTT.

V is TRBV4-1 and J is TRBJ2-7, with D perhaps TRBD2 (6 bases). The CDR3 sequence is 14 residues long. Per germline, CDR1 MGHRA and CDR2 YSYEKL. Trimming took off 6 bases at V and 6 bases at J, with 18 bases between the two ends. CDR3 protein: CASSQNSGVGEQYF. CDR3 bases: TGCGCCAGCAGTCAAAATTCGGGGGTAGGCGAGCAGTACTTC.